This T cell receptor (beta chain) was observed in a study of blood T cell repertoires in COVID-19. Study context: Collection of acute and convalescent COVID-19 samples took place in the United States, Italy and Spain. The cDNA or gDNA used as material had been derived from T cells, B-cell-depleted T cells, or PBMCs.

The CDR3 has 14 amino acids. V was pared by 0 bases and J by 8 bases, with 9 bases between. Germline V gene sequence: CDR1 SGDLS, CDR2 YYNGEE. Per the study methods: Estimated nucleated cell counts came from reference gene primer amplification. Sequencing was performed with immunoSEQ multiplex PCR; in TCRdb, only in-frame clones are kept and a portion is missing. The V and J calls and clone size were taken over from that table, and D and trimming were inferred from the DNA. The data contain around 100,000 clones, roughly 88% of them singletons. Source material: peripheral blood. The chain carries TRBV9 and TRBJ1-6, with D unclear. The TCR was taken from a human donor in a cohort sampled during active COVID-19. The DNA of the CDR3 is TGTGCCAGCAGCGTAGTGGCGGTGGATTCACCCCTCCACTTT. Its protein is CASSVVAVDSPLHF.